One and the same sample provided the 19 T cell receptor beta chains below, sequenced in a study of blood T cell repertoires in COVID-19. Profiling relied on immunoSEQ multiplex PCR, and the TCRdb table lists in-frame clones only, not all of them. Of around 140,000 clones listed, over 75% are singletons. What was sequenced was peripheral blood. Receptors were obtained from a man between 65 and 85 years old with active COVID-19.

The gene calls are TRBV2 and TRBJ2-2; 8 bases match TRBD2. Looked up from germline, CDR1 is SNHLY and CDR2 is FYNNEI. The length of the CDR3 is 15 residues. V was pared by 6 bases and J by 2 bases, with 5 bases of the junction left unmatched. CDR3 bases: TGTGCCAGCAGGACGGGAGGGGCCAACACCGGGGAGCTGTTTTTT. This codes for CASRTGGANTGELFF.

The genes are TRBV18 and TRBJ2-3; D is ambiguous. Trimming stripped 1 base from V and 5 bases from J, with 4 bases between. Per germline, CDR1 KGHSH and CDR2 LQKENI. The CDR3 loop spans 12 amino acids. This chain's CDR3 is CASSPRLDTQYF. As DNA, the CDR3 is TGTGCCAGCTCACCACGGCTAGATACGCAGTATTTT.

The DNA for the CDR3 is TGTGCCAGCAGCTTAGAGAGGGCATTGTATGAAAAACTGTTTTTT. Translating gives CASSLERALYEKLFF. This rearrangement joins TRBV11-2 to TRBJ1-4; D unresolved. Germline CDR1 SGHAT, CDR2 FQNNGV. Trimming cost V 0 bases and J 6 bases, with 11 bases left between them. The CDR3 length is 15 residues.

V gene TRBV7-2 combines with J gene TRBJ2-7; TRBD2 matches at 7 bases. There are 15 residues in the CDR3. Trimming took 2 bases from V and 2 from J; bases not matched to a gene: 6. Germline CDR1 and CDR2: SGHTA and FQGNSA. CDR3 amino acids: CASSLFASGAYEQYF. CDR3 nucleotide sequence: TGTGCCAGCAGCTTATTTGCTAGCGGAGCCTACGAGCAGTACTTC.

In this sample, this clone turned up once. This sequence joins TRBV18 and TRBJ2-1; 8 nucleotides agree with TRBD1. In germline, CDR1 is KGHSH, CDR2 LQKENI. The CDR3 is 15 amino acids. V trimming: 5 bases; J trimming: 7 bases; junction bases outside the gene matches: 10. CDR3 nucleotides: TGTGCCAGCTCAAGACAGGGGTCCCCCGGGAATGAGCAGTTCTTC. Its translation is CASSRQGSPGNEQFF.

The chain combines TRBV12-3 or TRBV12-4 with TRBJ1-3, with TRBD1 matching 7 bases. The junction had 4 bases not matched to a gene; V was cut back by 5 bases and J by 6 bases. The CDR3 spans 13 residues. In DNA, the CDR3 is TGTGCCAGCAGTATGACAGGGTCAAACACCATATATTTT. It yields the protein CASSMTGSNTIYF.

This rearrangement joins TRBV7-8 to TRBJ2-3, with D perhaps matching TRBD2 (6 bases). CDR3 length equals 16 residues. CDR1 is SGHVS and CDR2 is FQNEAQ in the germline V gene. Between the trimmed V and J ends, which lost 5 bases and 1 base, there was a span of 16 bases. The CDR3 nucleotides read TGTGCCAGCAGCAAAGGAGGGGCGTCTGGCACAGATACGCAGTATTTT. Protein: CASSKGGASGTDTQYF.

V is TRBV5-1 and J is TRBJ2-2; D is possibly TRBD1 (5 bases). The CDR3 sequence is 14 residues long. From germline, CDR1 is SGHRS and CDR2 YFSETQ. V was cut by 0 bases and J by 5 bases, with 8 bases left in between. This CDR3 is CASSLAGQTGELFF. CDR3 DNA sequence: TGCGCCAGCAGCTTGGCTGGACAAACCGGGGAGCTGTTTTTT.

The chain carries TRBV19 and TRBJ2-1, with no clear D. The CDR3 totals 15 residues. The V end lost 5 bases, the J end lost 6 bases, and 17 bases lay between the germline ends. The V gene's germline CDR1 is LNHDA and CDR2 SQIVND (reference sequence). For the CDR3, the DNA is TGTGCCAGTAGTCCAAGTCCGACTGGTTCCAATGAGCAGTTCTTC. This sequence encodes CASSPSPTGSNEQFF.

The chain employs TRBV3-1 (or the pseudogene TRBV3-2) and TRBJ1-2; no firm D call. CDR3 length equals 15 residues. The germline gives CDR1 LGHDT, CDR2 YNNKEL (reference sequence). The V end lost 0 bases, the J end lost 2 bases, and 10 bases lay between the germline ends. The CDR3 protein is CASSQELEPNYGYTF. CDR3 in DNA: TGTGCCAGCAGCCAAGAATTAGAACCGAACTATGGCTACACCTTC.

The chain carries TRBV28 and TRBJ2-1; possibly TRBD2 for D (6 bases). There are 17 residues in the CDR3. The V gene's germline CDR1 is MDHEN and CDR2 SYDVKM. V shed 4 bases and J shed 6 bases, with 22 bases lying between them. The CDR3 protein is CASSSWRDALQRNEQFF. The CDR3 DNA is TGTGCCAGCAGTTCTTGGCGGGACGCTCTACAGCGCAATGAGCAGTTCTTC.

The J gene is TRBJ2-7, the V gene TRBV6-5; possibly TRBD1 for D (5 bases). Germline CDR1 reads MNHEY; CDR2 reads SVGAGI. This CDR3 comprises 15 residues. V was shortened by 2 bases and J by 0 bases, with 11 bases between the two germline ends. CDR3: CASSYGAGGSYEQYF. The DNA of the CDR3 is TGTGCCAGCAGTTACGGGGCCGGCGGCTCCTACGAGCAGTACTTC.

The V and J genes are TRBV20-1 and TRBJ2-1; 9 bases match TRBD2. Germline-derived CDR1 and CDR2 are DFQATT and SNEGSKA (reference sequence). The CDR3 runs 11 residues. V shed 3 bases and J 13 bases; nucleotides not matched to a gene: 4. CDR3 loop: CSARSSGSQFF. DNA for the CDR3: TGCAGTGCTAGGAGTAGCGGGAGTCAGTTCTTC.

On this clone: The same CDR3 is also encoded by other DNA sequences in this sample. This chain joins TRBV24-1 and TRBJ2-1, with 8 bases that match TRBD2. The V gene's germline CDR1 is KGHDR and CDR2 SFDVKD. The CDR3 consists of 16 residues. V shed 0 bases, J shed 0 bases, and the junction held 0 bases outside the gene matches. The CDR3 DNA follows: TGTGCCACCAGTGATTTGAGCGGGAGCTCCTACAATGAGCAGTTCTTC. Its protein is CATSDLSGSSYNEQFF.

The V gene is TRBV30, the J gene TRBJ2-2, with a weak D call TRBD2 (6 bases). CDR3 length equals 14 residues. Trimming removed 4 bases at V and 7 bases at J, with 16 bases between. Per the germline V gene, CDR1 is GTSNPN and CDR2 is SVGIG (reference sequence). The CDR3 here is CAWKPGPGGGELFF. CDR3 sequence (DNA): TGTGCCTGGAAACCCGGGCCCGGGGGCGGGGAGCTGTTTTTT.

This clone was detected only once. The chain carries TRBV2 and TRBJ1-5; 7 nucleotides match TRBD1. This CDR3 has 15 residues. Germline trimming cut 3 bases from V and 4 bases from J; bases unmatched to any gene: 6. CDR1 SNHLY and CDR2 FYNNEI come from the germline V gene. The CDR3: CASSESGQSNQPQHF. The CDR3 region has the DNA TGTGCCAGCAGTGAGTCGGGACAGAGTAATCAGCCCCAGCATTTT.

The chain joins TRBV4-1 to TRBJ1-5, with no clear D. This CDR3 contains 16 residues. Between the trimmed V and J ends, which lost 1 base and 7 bases, there was a span of 17 bases. The germline V gene encodes CDR1 MGHRA and CDR2 YSYEKL. Written as DNA, the CDR3 is TGCGCCAGCAGCCAAGTGCCCTTTAGAGGGCCCCAGCCCCAGCATTTT. It codes for CASSQVPFRGPQPQHF.

The chain uses TRBV5-4 and TRBJ2-3; D is unresolved. Germline V gene data show CDR1 as SGHNT and CDR2 as YYREEE (reference sequence). V was cut by 1 base and J by 4 bases, with 7 bases left in between. The CDR3 is made up of 13 amino acids. The chain's CDR3 is CASSLSLADTQYF. CDR3 bases: TGTGCCAGCAGCTTGTCTCTTGCAGATACGCAGTATTTT. Full variable domain (missing parts from reference TRBV5-4 and TRBJ2-3): ETGVTQSPTHLIKTRGQQVTLRCSSQSGHNTVSWYQQALGQGPQFIFQYYREEENGRGNFPPRFSGLQFPNYSSELNVNALELDDSALYLCASSLSLADTQYFGPGTRLTVL.

V usage is TRBV30 and J usage is TRBJ1-1; TRBD1 matches at 7 bases. CDR3 length: 14 residues. The germline V gene encodes CDR1 GTSNPN and CDR2 SVGIG (reference sequence). Losses at the gene ends were 4 bases for V and 5 bases for J; bases not matched to a gene: 10. The CDR3 spells CAWKLEGARTEAFF. The CDR3 DNA is TGTGCCTGGAAACTTGAGGGGGCGCGAACTGAAGCTTTCTTT. Full variable domain (missing parts from reference TRBV30 and TRBJ1-1): SQTIHQWPATLVQPVGSPLSLECTVEGTSNPNLYWYRQAAGRGLQLLFYSVGIGQISSEVPQNLSASRPQDRQFILSSKKLLLSDSGFYLCAWKLEGARTEAFFGQGTRLTVV.